This T cell receptor (beta chain) stems from a study of blood T cells in healthy people across ages. Details on this clonotype: Its antigen remains unknown. At one of its ends the junction is not consistent with the germline gene, which may arise from a read error.

Study-wide results and limits: Among long-lived donors, naive CD4+ cells were more numerous and diversity higher than in aged donors. PBMCs went unsorted, and a conclusive naive versus antigen-experienced comparison was therefore prevented.

The use of a sample-barcoded 5' primer and a J-beta primer mix characterized a second PCR of roughly 7 to 11 cycles. TCRdb reprocessed the 5' RACE reads with MiXCR, giving one entry per CDR3 protein. The sample has about 1,400,000 distinct CDR3 sequences, approximately 38% seen once; the top ten hold 7% to 9%. The CDR3 loop spans 12 amino acids. The germline V gene encodes CDR1 MNHEY and CDR2 SVGEGT. This clonotype was obtained from a woman aged 18-30 years in good health. V is TRBV6-2 or TRBV6-3 and J is TRBJ2-7; no firm D call. The material sequenced was blood. The CDR3 DNA is TGTGCCAGCAGTTACGCCGCCTATGAGCAGTACTTC. Translating gives CASSYAAYEQYF.